This entry lists 17 T cell receptor beta chains sequenced from one sample in a study of blood T cell repertoires in COVID-19 (dated by TCRdb to the early 2020s). Libraries were prepared through the immunoSEQ multiplex PCR assay. Entries here come from immuneACCESS through TCRdb and include only in-frame sequences with V and J called. Some clones fail to appear in such tables; in the studies checked, an unresolved V gene covers under half of the shortfall, and the cause of the remainder is unknown. Within this sample are some 270,000 clones, with roughly 81% of them counted one time only. 6.6% of the sample goes to the ten largest clones. The sequencing input was PBMCs or T cells enriched from blood (not recorded which). These receptors were taken from a woman aged 45-59 years who had been exposed to COVID-19.

This chain links TRBV5-6 with TRBJ1-1, with 7 bases fitting TRBD1. This CDR3 is built from 15 residues. CDR1 SGHDT and CDR2 YYEEEE come from the germline V gene. V trimming: 4 bases; J trimming: 0 bases; junction bases outside the gene matches: 6. CDR3 sequence reads: CASSPGQSMNTEAFF. DNA for the CDR3: TGTGCCAGCAGCCCGGGACAGTCCATGAACACTGAAGCTTTCTTT. Combining the CDR3 with reference TRBV5-6 and TRBJ1-1 gives the whole variable domain DAGVTQSPTHLIKTRGQQVTLRCSPKSGHDTVSWYQQALGQGPQFIFQYYEEEERQRGNFPDRFSGHQFPNYSSELNVNALLLGDSALYLCASSPGQSMNTEAFFGQGTRLTVV.

The V gene is TRBV15, the J gene TRBJ2-5; possibly TRBD1 for D (6 bases). Germline CDR1 and CDR2: LNHNV and YYDKDF (reference sequence). V lost 5 bases and J 3 bases, leaving 13 bases between the germline ends. CDR3 length: 14 amino acids. DNA of the CDR3: TGTGCCACCAGCCTGGGGGCGAGGGAAGAGACCCAGTACTTC. Protein: CATSLGAREETQYF.

The chain recombines TRBV5-6 with TRBJ1-1, with D perhaps TRBD1 (5 bases). Germline CDR1 reads SGHDT; CDR2 reads YYEEEE. Trimming took off 1 base at V and 0 bases at J, with 13 bases between the two ends. This CDR3 region has 16 residues. The CDR3 sequence is CASSLRQGGVNTEAFF. The CDR3 region has the DNA TGTGCCAGCAGCTTGAGGCAGGGCGGGGTGAACACTGAAGCTTTCTTT.

The chain couples TRBV29-1 to TRBJ2-6, with 11 bases fitting TRBD1. There are 16 residues in the CDR3. Looked up from germline, CDR1 is SQVTM and CDR2 is ANQGSEA. V trimming: 6 bases; J trimming: 2 bases; junction bases outside the gene matches: 6. In DNA, the CDR3 is TGCAGCGTCGTCCGGGACAGGGGGGCTGGGGCCAACGTCCTGACTTTC. Amino acids: CSVVRDRGAGANVLTF.

This clone was observed once. The V call is TRBV9, the J call TRBJ2-3; D possibly corresponds to TRBD2 (6 bases). The CDR3 loop spans 18 amino acids. Germline lookup yields CDR1 SGDLS and CDR2 YYNGEE. V was trimmed by 0 bases and J by 4 bases, leaving 21 bases between them. The CDR3 DNA is TGTGCCAGCAGCGTAGGGAGCCTAGGGCGGGGCGCGCCAGATACGCAGTATTTT. Translating gives CASSVGSLGRGAPDTQYF.

This clone occurred many times. The CDR3 protein is CSVGQSQAFF. DNA of the CDR3: TGCAGCGTTGGACAGTCACAGGCTTTCTTT. The genes are TRBV29-1 and TRBJ1-1; TRBD1 might be the D (5 bases). Trimming pared 4 bases from V and 11 bases from J, leaving 11 bases between. The CDR3 consists of 10 residues. Germline CDR1 is SQVTM and CDR2 is ANQGSEA.

The V and J genes are TRBV11-2 and TRBJ1-1; D possibly corresponds to TRBD1 (5 bases). This CDR3 spans 16 amino acids. The germline gives CDR1 SGHAT, CDR2 FQNNGV. Trimming cost V 0 bases and J 0 bases, with 11 bases left between them. The CDR3, as DNA: TGTGCCAGCAGCTTAGATCCTGACAGCATGAACACTGAAGCTTTCTTT. It codes for CASSLDPDSMNTEAFF.

The rearrangement links TRBV7-2 to TRBJ2-5; TRBD2 agrees at 9 bases. Losses at the gene ends were 5 bases for V and 5 bases for J; bases not matched to a gene: 18. Germline loops: CDR1 SGHTA, CDR2 FQGNSA. This CDR3 region has 18 residues. For the CDR3, the DNA is TGTGCCAGCAGCCACCTCCTTTCCGGCGGGGGGGTAATGGAGACCCAGTACTTC. It specifies CASSHLLSGGGVMETQYF.

The chain joins TRBV30 to TRBJ1-1; 7 bases are a match to TRBD1. The junction had 5 bases not matched to a gene; V was cut back by 0 bases and J by 1 base. From germline, CDR1 is GTSNPN and CDR2 SVGIG (reference sequence). The CDR3 sequence is 15 residues long. The CDR3 loop reads CAWSVPAGGNTEAFF. In nucleotides, the CDR3 is TGTGCCTGGAGTGTACCGGCAGGGGGGAACACTGAAGCTTTCTTT.

The V gene is TRBV5-1, the J gene TRBJ2-1; TRBD2 might be the D (6 bases). Per the germline V gene, CDR1 is SGHRS and CDR2 is YFSETQ. V lost 0 bases to trimming and J lost 6 bases, with 16 bases between them. The CDR3 is 16 amino acids. CDR3 sequence (DNA): TGCGCCAGCAGCTTGGTGGGGGGACGGGGTACCAATGAGCAGTTCTTC. Translation gives CASSLVGGRGTNEQFF.

This clone was recorded only once. This chain connects TRBV7-8 to TRBJ2-7; weak D call: TRBD1 (5 bases). V lost 2 bases and J 3 bases, leaving 14 bases between the germline ends. This CDR3 comprises 15 residues. CDR1 is SGHVS, CDR2 FQNEAQ, per germline. The CDR3: CASSLRAGHDYEQYF. CDR3 coding DNA: TGTGCCAGCAGCTTACGAGCAGGACACGACTACGAGCAGTACTTC.

V usage is TRBV18 and J usage is TRBJ1-5; D is perhaps TRBD1 (6 bases). Germline V lookup: CDR1 KGHSH, CDR2 LQKENI. The CDR3 has 14 amino acids. The V and J ends lost 3 bases and 5 bases respectively, with 11 bases between them. The CDR3 DNA reads TGTGCCAGCTCACCCAGGGCAGGGGATCAGCCCCAGCATTTT. This translates into CASSPRAGDQPQHF.

This chain links TRBV28 with TRBJ2-3, with a weak D call TRBD2 (5 bases). The CDR3 covers 14 residues. Germline V gene sequence: CDR1 MDHEN, CDR2 SYDVKM. Trimming left V 8 bases short and J 4 bases short, with 16 bases between. The CDR3 nucleotides read TGTGCCAGCGGGGAAACAAAGAGGGCAGATACGCAGTATTTT. Protein: CASGETKRADTQYF.

The rearrangement uses TRBV6-9 and TRBJ1-2, with D possibly being TRBD1 (6 bases). The length of the CDR3 is 14 residues. The V gene's germline CDR1 is MNHGY and CDR2 SVAAGI. V dropped 4 bases and J dropped 4 bases, with 13 bases sitting between them. This CDR3 reads CASSWGGQSYGYTF. The CDR3 DNA follows: TGTGCCAGCAGTTGGGGGGGCCAGAGCTATGGCTACACCTTC.

V is TRBV9 and J is TRBJ1-6; D uncertain. Germline lookup yields CDR1 SGDLS and CDR2 YYNGEE. The V end was cut by 1 base, the J end by 8 bases, with 10 bases between. This CDR3 spans 14 amino acids. CDR3 coding DNA: TGTGCCAGCAGCGTAAGCTGGGCAGATTCACCCCTCCACTTT. Translating gives CASSVSWADSPLHF.

This chain joins TRBV12-5 and TRBJ1-1; 7 nucleotides agree with TRBD1. The junction had 5 bases not matched to a gene; V was cut back by 2 bases and J by 8 bases. There are 13 residues in the CDR3. The germline CDR1 and CDR2 sequences are LGHNT and FRNRAP. The CDR3 protein is CASGLLGGGEAFF. The CDR3 DNA sequence: TGTGCTAGTGGTTTGTTAGGGGGCGGCGAAGCTTTCTTT.

This clone came up once. The genes are TRBV18 and TRBJ1-5; maybe TRBD1 (6 bases). This CDR3 region has 16 residues. V lost 0 bases, J lost 6 bases, and 15 bases lay in between. Germline V gene sequence: CDR1 KGHSH, CDR2 LQKENI. This CDR3 reads CASSPPGGKQGQPQHF. Written as DNA, the CDR3 is TGTGCCAGCTCACCACCCGGTGGGAAACAGGGTCAGCCCCAGCATTTT.